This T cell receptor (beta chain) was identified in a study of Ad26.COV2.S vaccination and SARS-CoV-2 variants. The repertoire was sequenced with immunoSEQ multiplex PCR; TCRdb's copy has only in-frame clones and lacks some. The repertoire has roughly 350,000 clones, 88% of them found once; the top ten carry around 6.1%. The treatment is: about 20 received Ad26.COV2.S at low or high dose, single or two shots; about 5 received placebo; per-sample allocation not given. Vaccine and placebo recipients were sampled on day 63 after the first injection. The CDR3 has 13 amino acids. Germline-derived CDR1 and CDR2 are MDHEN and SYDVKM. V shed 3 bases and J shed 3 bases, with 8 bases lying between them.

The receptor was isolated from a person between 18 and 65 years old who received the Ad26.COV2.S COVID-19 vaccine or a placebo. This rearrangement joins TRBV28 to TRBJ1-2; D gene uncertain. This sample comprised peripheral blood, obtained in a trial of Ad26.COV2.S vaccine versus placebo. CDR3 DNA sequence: TGTGCCAGCAGTTTGGTAACAGACTATGGCTACACCTTC. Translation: CASSLVTDYGYTF.